The rows below give T cell receptor beta chains drawn from one sample of a study of blood T cell repertoires in COVID-19. Profiled with immunoSEQ multiplex PCR; TCRdb holds only in-frame clones, not every one. Of over 100,000 clones listed, 80% are singletons. The sequencing sample was made of peripheral blood. Receptors were obtained from a human donor in a cohort sampled during active or convalescent COVID-19. Each CDR3 is given with its conserved first and last residue. A D gene is named only where the DNA matches it firmly. Rows may omit the clone size; those that give it use once, few, many or a size class.

v_call: TRBV7-9; clone_size: -; j_call: TRBJ2-1; d_call: TRBD2; cdr3_aa: CASSLSSGGFNEQFF; cdr3_nt: TGTGCCAGCAGCCTATCTAGCGGGGGGTTTAATGAGCAGTTCTTC
v_call: TRBV7-9; clone_size: -; j_call: TRBJ1-2; d_call: -; cdr3_aa: CASSHTVDYGYTF; cdr3_nt: TGTGCCAGCAGCCACACAGTTGACTATGGCTACACCTTC
v_call: TRBV5-8; clone_size: -; j_call: TRBJ2-3; d_call: TRBD2; cdr3_aa: CASSRQRGGTDTQYF; cdr3_nt: TGTGCCAGCAGCCGACAGCGGGGGGGCACAGATACGCAGTATTTT
v_call: TRBV6-5; clone_size: -; j_call: TRBJ2-1; d_call: TRBD1; cdr3_aa: CASSYSTGIYNEQFF; cdr3_nt: TGTGCCAGCAGTTACTCGACAGGGATCTACAATGAGCAGTTCTTC
v_call: TRBV7-2; clone_size: -; j_call: TRBJ1-2; d_call: TRBD1; cdr3_aa: CASSLARGQLNYGYTF; cdr3_nt: TGTGCCAGCAGCTTAGCCCGGGGACAGCTTAACTATGGCTACACCTTC
v_call: TRBV18; clone_size: -; j_call: TRBJ1-6; d_call: TRBD1; cdr3_aa: CASSPTGQGINSPLHF; cdr3_nt: TGTGCCAGCTCACCTACGGGACAGGGGATTAATTCACCCCTCCACTTT
v_call: TRBV7-8; clone_size: -; j_call: TRBJ2-3; d_call: -; cdr3_aa: CASSLAHLGGSTDTQYF; cdr3_nt: TGTGCCAGCAGCCTAGCCCATTTGGGGGGTAGCACAGATACGCAGTATTTT
v_call: TRBV11-3; clone_size: -; j_call: TRBJ2-7; d_call: -; cdr3_aa: CASSLGGLNTYEQYF; cdr3_nt: TGTGCCAGCAGCTTAGGCGGACTGAACACCTACGAGCAGTACTTC
v_call: TRBV3-1/TRBV3-2; clone_size: -; j_call: TRBJ2-1; d_call: TRBD2; cdr3_aa: CASSQNSGGAIEQFF; cdr3_nt: TGTGCCAGCAGCCAGAATAGCGGGGGGGCCATTGAGCAGTTCTTC
v_call: TRBV6-5; clone_size: once; j_call: TRBJ2-1; d_call: TRBD2; cdr3_aa: CASRILAGVYNEQFF; cdr3_nt: TGTGCCAGCAGAATCCTAGCGGGGGTCTACAATGAGCAGTTCTTC
v_call: TRBV11-2; clone_size: -; j_call: TRBJ1-1; d_call: -; cdr3_aa: CASSLTRANTEAFF; cdr3_nt: TGTGCCAGCAGCTTAACGAGGGCTAACACTGAAGCTTTCTTT
v_call: TRBV15; clone_size: once; j_call: TRBJ2-5; d_call: -; cdr3_aa: CATRWRAHQETQYF; cdr3_nt: TGTGCCACCCGGTGGAGGGCTCACCAAGAGACCCAGTACTTC
v_call: TRBV28; clone_size: -; j_call: TRBJ2-1; d_call: -; cdr3_aa: CASSEIVGPRGSNEQFF; cdr3_nt: TGTGCCAGCTCCGAAATTGTTGGGCCAAGGGGGTCGAATGAGCAGTTCTTC
v_call: TRBV6-4; clone_size: -; j_call: TRBJ1-4; d_call: -; cdr3_aa: CANCPDRPNEKLFF; cdr3_nt: TGTGCCAACTGTCCGGACAGACCTAATGAAAAACTGTTTTTT
v_call: TRBV4-1; clone_size: once; j_call: TRBJ2-5; d_call: TRBD1; cdr3_aa: CASSPRQGVGRKDASETQYF; cdr3_nt: TGCGCCAGCAGCCCGCGACAGGGGGTAGGGCGAAAAGACGCATCAGAGACCCAGTACTTC
v_call: TRBV13; clone_size: -; j_call: TRBJ2-3; d_call: -; cdr3_aa: CASSRFPGTQRTDTQYF; cdr3_nt: TGTGCCAGCAGCAGATTCCCCGGGACACAACGCACAGATACGCAGTATTTT
v_call: TRBV7-9; clone_size: -; j_call: TRBJ2-1; d_call: -; cdr3_aa: CASSLAWPGNEQFF; cdr3_nt: TGTGCCAGCAGCTTAGCATGGCCGGGCAATGAGCAGTTCTTC
v_call: TRBV3-1/TRBV3-2; clone_size: -; j_call: TRBJ1-1; d_call: -; cdr3_aa: CASSQPRRDTMNTEAFF; cdr3_nt: TGTGCCAGCAGCCAACCACGCAGGGACACAATGAACACTGAAGCTTTCTTT
v_call: TRBV7-9; clone_size: once; j_call: TRBJ2-2; d_call: TRBD1; cdr3_aa: CASSSTGGSTGELFF; cdr3_nt: TGTGCCAGCAGCTCGACAGGGGGGTCCACCGGGGAGCTGTTTTTT
v_call: TRBV6-5; clone_size: -; j_call: TRBJ1-5; d_call: TRBD1; cdr3_aa: CASSKTGVYQPQHF; cdr3_nt: TGTGCCAGCAGTAAAACAGGGGTATACCAGCCCCAGCATTTT
v_call: TRBV19; clone_size: few; j_call: TRBJ1-4; d_call: -; cdr3_aa: CASSIGSGAKGTNEKLFF; cdr3_nt: TGTGCCAGTAGTATAGGGTCAGGGGCAAAGGGAACTAATGAAAAACTGTTTTTT
v_call: TRBV6-5; clone_size: -; j_call: TRBJ1-2; d_call: -; cdr3_aa: CASRTLPGGGYGYTF; cdr3_nt: TGTGCCAGCAGGACCCTACCAGGAGGCGGCTATGGCTACACCTTC
v_call: TRBV4-3; clone_size: -; j_call: TRBJ2-7; d_call: TRBD1; cdr3_aa: CASSRYLRDRATDSYEQYF; cdr3_nt: TGCGCCAGCAGCCGATATCTCCGGGACAGGGCTACTGATTCCTACGAGCAGTACTTC
v_call: TRBV5-1; clone_size: -; j_call: TRBJ1-2; d_call: -; cdr3_aa: CASSLGNRVGYGYTF; cdr3_nt: TGCGCCAGCAGCTTGGGGAACAGGGTCGGCTATGGCTACACCTTC
v_call: TRBV28; clone_size: -; j_call: TRBJ2-7; d_call: TRBD1; cdr3_aa: CASSSRTGPYEQYF; cdr3_nt: TGTGCCAGCAGTTCTCGGACAGGACCCTACGAGCAGTACTTC
v_call: TRBV12-5; clone_size: -; j_call: TRBJ2-5; d_call: TRBD2; cdr3_aa: CASGDSSGLQETQYF; cdr3_nt: TGTGCTAGTGGTGACTCTAGCGGACTCCAAGAGACCCAGTACTTC
v_call: TRBV19; clone_size: -; j_call: TRBJ2-4; d_call: TRBD2; cdr3_aa: CASSMAGAAKNIQYF; cdr3_nt: TGTGCCAGTAGTATGGCGGGAGCGGCCAAAAACATTCAGTACTTC
v_call: TRBV18; clone_size: -; j_call: TRBJ1-5; d_call: -; cdr3_aa: CASSPATAVGYYSNQPQHF; cdr3_nt: TGTGCCAGCTCACCGGCGACAGCCGTAGGATATTATAGCAATCAGCCCCAGCATTTT
v_call: TRBV18; clone_size: -; j_call: TRBJ2-5; d_call: TRBD1; cdr3_aa: CASSRDRAYQETQYF; cdr3_nt: TGTGCCAGCTCGAGGGACAGGGCCTACCAAGAGACCCAGTACTTC
v_call: TRBV18; clone_size: -; j_call: TRBJ1-2; d_call: TRBD1; cdr3_aa: CASSLGQGYGYTF; cdr3_nt: TGTGCCAGCTCCCTGGGACAGGGATATGGCTACACCTTC
v_call: TRBV7-2; clone_size: -; j_call: TRBJ2-1; d_call: TRBD1; cdr3_aa: CASSWTGTYNEQFF; cdr3_nt: TGTGCCAGCAGTTGGACAGGTACCTACAATGAGCAGTTCTTC
v_call: TRBV6-5; clone_size: once; j_call: TRBJ2-3; d_call: -; cdr3_aa: CASSYSKWGPDTQYF; cdr3_nt: TGTGCCAGCAGTTACTCGAAGTGGGGGCCAGATACGCAGTATTTT
v_call: TRBV7-2; clone_size: -; j_call: TRBJ2-7; d_call: TRBD2; cdr3_aa: CASSLVAGDYEQYF; cdr3_nt: TGTGCCAGCAGCTTAGTTGCGGGAGACTACGAGCAGTACTTC
v_call: TRBV5-1; clone_size: few; j_call: TRBJ2-7; d_call: -; cdr3_aa: CASSLDGGSVYEQYF; cdr3_nt: TGCGCCAGCAGCTTAGACGGAGGGTCTGTCTACGAGCAGTACTTC
v_call: TRBV28; clone_size: -; j_call: TRBJ1-5; d_call: TRBD1; cdr3_aa: CASSSTGGSNQPQHF; cdr3_nt: TGTGCCAGCAGTTCCACAGGGGGTAGCAATCAGCCCCAGCATTTT
v_call: TRBV27; clone_size: once; j_call: TRBJ1-2; d_call: TRBD1; cdr3_aa: CASSLSYRGGYTF; cdr3_nt: TGTGCCAGCAGTTTATCGTACAGGGGAGGCTACACCTTC
v_call: TRBV19; clone_size: -; j_call: TRBJ1-6; d_call: -; cdr3_aa: CASSILGGSPLHF; cdr3_nt: TGTGCCAGTAGTATATTGGGGGGTTCACCCCTCCACTTT
v_call: TRBV6-1; clone_size: -; j_call: TRBJ1-2; d_call: -; cdr3_aa: CASSDRDMGLDGYTF; cdr3_nt: TGTGCCAGCAGTGACCGGGACATGGGCCTGGATGGCTACACCTTC
v_call: TRBV18; clone_size: once; j_call: TRBJ2-7; d_call: TRBD1; cdr3_aa: CASSRTGAQYEQYF; cdr3_nt: TGTGCCAGCTCACGGACAGGGGCCCAATACGAGCAGTACTTC
v_call: TRBV28; clone_size: -; j_call: TRBJ1-5; d_call: TRBD1; cdr3_aa: CASSSWDRGLRQPQHF; cdr3_nt: TGTGCCAGCAGTTCATGGGACAGGGGGCTGAGGCAGCCCCAGCATTTT
v_call: TRBV11-2; clone_size: -; j_call: TRBJ2-4; d_call: -; cdr3_aa: CASSLTNLAKNIQYF; cdr3_nt: TGTGCCAGCAGTCTCACTAATCTAGCCAAAAACATTCAGTACTTC
v_call: TRBV7-2; clone_size: -; j_call: TRBJ2-5; d_call: TRBD2; cdr3_aa: CASSLRRGDGETQYF; cdr3_nt: TGTGCCAGCAGCTTACGGCGGGGGGATGGGGAGACCCAGTACTTC
v_call: TRBV7-9; clone_size: -; j_call: TRBJ2-7; d_call: TRBD1; cdr3_aa: CASSLKGQVGEQYF; cdr3_nt: TGTGCCAGCAGCTTAAAGGGACAGGTGGGTGAGCAGTACTTC
v_call: TRBV9; clone_size: -; j_call: TRBJ2-3; d_call: TRBD2; cdr3_aa: CASSVATLAGNTDTQYF; cdr3_nt: TGTGCCAGCAGCGTAGCTACCCTAGCGGGAAACACAGATACGCAGTATTTT
v_call: TRBV6-5; clone_size: -; j_call: TRBJ1-3; d_call: -; cdr3_aa: CASSRGYGNTIYF; cdr3_nt: TGTGCCAGCAGTAGGGGTTACGGAAACACCATATATTTT
v_call: TRBV19; clone_size: -; j_call: TRBJ2-5; d_call: TRBD1; cdr3_aa: CASSARTGGAETQYF; cdr3_nt: TGTGCCAGTAGTGCAAGGACAGGGGGCGCGGAGACCCAGTACTTC
v_call: TRBV7-9; clone_size: -; j_call: TRBJ2-5; d_call: TRBD1; cdr3_aa: CASSIRQGQETQYF; cdr3_nt: TGTGCCAGCAGCATCAGACAGGGCCAAGAGACCCAGTACTTC
v_call: TRBV12-3/TRBV12-4; clone_size: -; j_call: TRBJ1-3; d_call: -; cdr3_aa: CASSFYQGTIYF; cdr3_nt: TGTGCCAGCAGTTTTTATCAGGGCACCATATATTTT